The rows below give T cell receptor beta chains drawn from one sample of a study of memory CD4+ T cells and cytomegalovirus serostatus. Clones were sequenced by immunoSEQ multiplex PCR, and TCRdb holds only the in-frame ones, with some missing. The table records under 80,000 clones, roughly 78% of them present only once. Sequencing was performed on memory CD4+ T cells from blood. The receptor source for this set is an adult in good health and CMV-seropositive. CDR3s include the opening cysteine and the closing phenylalanine or tryptophan. Each record gives: V gene, D gene, clone size, J gene, CDR3 protein, CDR3 DNA. D genes are given only for firm matches. A row's size may be missing; if present it is once, few, many or a size class.

TRBV28,-,medium-sized,TRBJ1-6,CASSFSQGNHSPLHF,TGTGCCAGCAGTTTTTCTCAGGGGAATCATTCACCCCTCCACTTT
TRBV6-5,-,-,TRBJ2-2,CASTSGQNTGELFF,TGTGCCAGCACCTCGGGACAGAACACCGGGGAGCTGTTTTTT
TRBV19,-,-,TRBJ1-6,CATGMSSYNSPLHF,TGTGCCACTGGTATGAGCTCCTATAATTCACCCCTCCACTTT
TRBV4-1,TRBD1,-,TRBJ1-5,CASSQGRQGLGNQPQHF,TGCGCCAGCAGCCAGGGACGACAGGGACTCGGCAATCAGCCCCAGCATTTT
TRBV19,-,-,TRBJ1-3,CASSNRQVGNTIYF,TGTGCCAGTAGTAACCGACAGGTCGGAAACACCATATATTTT
TRBV5-6,-,-,TRBJ2-1,CASRYFGTDEQFF,TGTGCCAGCAGGTACTTTGGGACCGATGAGCAGTTCTTC
TRBV5-1,-,-,TRBJ1-6,CASSLGQVDSPLHF,TGCGCCAGCAGCTTGGGACAGGTTGATTCACCCCTCCACTTT
TRBV19,TRBD1,-,TRBJ1-5,CASSILGQGVNQPQHF,TGTGCCAGTAGTATACTGGGACAGGGGGTCAATCAGCCCCAGCATTTT
TRBV19,-,-,TRBJ2-3,CASSMRPPPFGDTQYF,TGTGCCAGTAGTATGAGACCACCCCCGTTTGGCGATACGCAGTATTTT
TRBV10-3,TRBD1,many,TRBJ1-4,CAISRDRNEKLFF,TGTGCCATCAGCCGGGACAGGAATGAAAAACTGTTTTTT
TRBV29-1,-,-,TRBJ2-1,CSVEGGLHEQFF,TGCAGCGTTGAAGGGGGGCTACATGAGCAGTTCTTC
TRBV2,-,-,TRBJ1-3,CASSYTGNTIYF,TGTGCCAGCAGTTACACTGGAAACACCATATATTTT
TRBV30,TRBD2,-,TRBJ2-6,CAWTRGGDGANVLTF,TGTGCCTGGACCCGCGGGGGTGATGGGGCCAACGTCCTGACTTTC
TRBV7-7,-,few,TRBJ2-3,CASSLGGEDTQYF,TGTGCCAGCAGCTTAGGGGGTGAGGATACGCAGTATTTT
TRBV5-1,-,few,TRBJ2-5,CASSLVQGGETQYF,TGCGCCAGCAGCTTGGTCCAGGGGGGAGAGACCCAGTACTTC
TRBV5-6,-,few,TRBJ1-4,CASSFLARDNEKLFF,TGTGCCAGCAGCTTCTTGGCACGGGATAATGAAAAACTGTTTTTT
TRBV2,-,-,TRBJ1-5,CASSESLDNQPQHF,TGTGCCAGCAGTGAGTCACTAGACAATCAGCCCCAGCATTTT
TRBV9,-,-,TRBJ2-1,CASSAPGFGRYNEQFF,TGTGCCAGCAGCGCACCGGGCTTTGGGAGATACAATGAGCAGTTCTTC
TRBV11-3,-,-,TRBJ2-3,CASKGQGTDTQYF,TGTGCCAGCAAAGGGCAGGGGACAGATACGCAGTATTTT
TRBV28,TRBD1,once,TRBJ1-5,CASSFRTGVDQPQHF,TGTGCCAGCAGTTTTCGGACAGGGGTAGACCAGCCCCAGCATTTT
TRBV19,-,-,TRBJ1-2,CASSIWGSGSRGYTF,TGTGCCAGTAGTATATGGGGGAGTGGCTCTAGAGGCTACACCTTC
TRBV18,-,-,TRBJ1-2,CASSREGDKGYGYTF,TGTGCCAGCTCACGCGAAGGAGATAAAGGCTATGGCTACACCTTC
TRBV12-1,-,-,TRBJ1-1,CASSFAANPF,TGTGCCAGCAGCTTTGCGGCCAACCCCTTT
TRBV2,TRBD1,-,TRBJ1-4,CASARGGTATNEKLFF,TGTGCCAGCGCCAGGGGGGGGACGGCAACTAATGAAAAACTGTTTTTT
TRBV10-1,TRBD1,-,TRBJ2-3,CASSESGQYTDTQYF,TGCGCCAGCAGTGAGTCGGGACAGTACACAGATACGCAGTATTTT
TRBV7-2,-,-,TRBJ1-2,CASSIGPNYGYTF,TGTGCCAGCAGCATCGGACCTAACTATGGCTACACCTTC
TRBV5-6,-,-,TRBJ1-2,CASSLRDYGYTF,TGTGCCAGCAGCTTGAGAGACTACGGCTACACCTTC
TRBV6-1,-,-,TRBJ2-3,CASSDLILTDTQYF,TGTGCCAGCAGTGATCTAATTTTAACAGATACGCAGTATTTT
TRBV6-5,TRBD1,-,TRBJ1-5,CASGTGSQPQHF,TGTGCCAGCGGGACAGGGAGTCAGCCCCAGCATTTT
TRBV4-3,TRBD2,-,TRBJ2-3,CASSAGGGLRSTDTQYF,TGCGCCAGCAGCGCGGGAGGAGGGTTGAGAAGCACAGATACGCAGTATTTT
TRBV5-1,-,-,TRBJ1-1,CASSLEQYTEAFF,TGCGCCAGCAGCTTGGAGCAGTACACTGAAGCTTTCTTT
TRBV10-3,TRBD1,-,TRBJ2-1,CAISRDRDNEQFF,TGTGCCATCAGCCGGGACAGGGACAATGAGCAGTTCTTC
TRBV30,-,-,TRBJ1-2,CAWSVGGTDYGYTF,TGTGCCTGGAGTGTAGGGGGGACGGACTATGGCTACACCTTC
TRBV5-8,-,-,TRBJ1-5,CASSLGPPGGQPQHF,TGTGCCAGCAGCTTGGGACCCCCCGGGGGTCAGCCCCAGCATTTT
TRBV18,-,medium-sized,TRBJ2-7,CASSPGTESYEQYF,TGTGCCAGCTCACCGGGAACAGAATCTTACGAGCAGTACTTC
TRBV29-1,-,-,TRBJ1-1,CSVGEGLSNTEAFF,TGCAGCGTTGGGGAGGGGTTGTCGAACACTGAAGCTTTCTTT
TRBV4-1,-,few,TRBJ1-1,CASSQAYREAFF,TGCGCCAGCAGCCAAGCTTACAGAGAAGCTTTCTTT
TRBV19,-,-,TRBJ1-1,CASSAQMDTEAFF,TGTGCCAGTAGTGCCCAGATGGACACTGAAGCTTTCTTT
TRBV15,-,-,TRBJ1-4,CATSRDIPQKKLFF,TGTGCCACCAGCAGAGATATCCCCCAAAAAAAACTGTTTTTT
TRBV30,-,-,TRBJ1-6,CAWNKDTNSPLHF,TGTGCCTGGAATAAGGACACAAATTCACCCCTCCACTTT
TRBV2,TRBD2,-,TRBJ2-7,CASRPGLAGEQYF,TGTGCCAGCCGACCCGGACTAGCGGGGGAACAGTACTTC
TRBV11-2,TRBD1,-,TRBJ1-3,CASSPGTGALGGNTIYF,TGTGCCAGCAGCCCCGGGACAGGGGCGCTAGGTGGAAACACCATATATTTT
TRBV5-1,-,-,TRBJ2-6,CASSLDRAAGANVLTF,TGCGCCAGCAGCTTGGACAGAGCGGCTGGGGCCAACGTCCTGACTTTC
TRBV28,TRBD2,-,TRBJ2-3,CASSLLTPSGGEIFQSTDTQYF,TGTGCCAGCAGTTTATTAACTCCTAGCGGGGGGGAAATCTTCCAAAGCACAGATACGCAGTATTTT
TRBV28,-,-,TRBJ2-2,CASSFPGGRDHTGELFF,TGTGCCAGCAGTTTTCCGGGTGGCAGGGACCACACCGGGGAGCTGTTTTTT
TRBV7-2,-,few,TRBJ1-5,CASSFGSGQPQHF,TGTGCCAGCAGCTTCGGCAGCGGGCAGCCCCAGCATTTT
TRBV6-1,-,-,TRBJ1-6,CASTLGLGRSPLHF,TGTGCCAGCACCCTCGGACTGGGTCGTTCACCCCTCCACTTT
TRBV7-9,-,-,TRBJ2-1,CASSPRTYSSNEQFF,TGTGCCAGCAGTCCTCGGACATACTCCTCCAATGAGCAGTTCTTC
TRBV28,TRBD1,-,TRBJ1-4,CASSLRRDRGEKLFF,TGTGCCAGCAGTTTACGCCGGGACAGAGGGGAAAAACTGTTTTTT